This TCR beta chain was found in a study of CD8 T cells in ankylosing spondylitis. General observations from the study: It was reported that disease-linked clones were significantly enriched in matched ankylosing spondylitis synovial fluid. Ankylosing spondylitis blood appeared to be characterized by a TCR beta motif of several highly homologous variants. Disease-linked clones, CD8+, were relatively rare in peripheral blood.

This clonotype appeared a few times. Its target is unknown. Quantitative molecular-barcoded 5'-RACE generated the TCR beta libraries. TCRdb recomputed calls from the 5' RACE reads with MiXCR, one row per CDR3 protein. This sample has 450,000 to 550,000 distinct CDR3 sequences; roughly 5.2% occur once, and the top ten carry around 3.5%. This CDR3 has 13 residues. V dropped 7 bases and J dropped 1 base, with 10 bases sitting between them. Germline V CDR1 and CDR2: MNHEY, SVGEGT. Sequencing was done on a sample of blood, either unsorted or a sorted T cell fraction (not recorded which). The V gene is TRBV6-2 or TRBV6-3, the J gene TRBJ2-5; tentative D call: TRBD2 (6 bases). This TCR came from a male donor with ankylosing spondylitis. CDR3 DNA: TGTGCCAGCATCCGGCGGGGCCAAGAGACCCAGTACTTC. Protein sequence: CASIRRGQETQYF.